These 23 T cell receptor beta chains share one sample of origin, sequenced in a study of blood T cells in healthy people across ages. Through a sample-barcoded 5' primer and a J-beta primer mix, a second PCR was run for roughly 6 to 12 cycles. TCRdb independently ran MiXCR on the 5' RACE reads; one entry per CDR3 protein. The sample holds more than 1,000,000 distinct CDR3 sequences; approximately 25% are singletons and the top ten take 0.65% to 0.95%. This sample was also put to use in a study of T cells of mothers and their children.

Sequencing was performed on blood. Receptors originate from a girl under 10 years old in good health.

This clonotype was counted once. The DNA is omitted, as the CDR3 cannot be located on it reliably, and the CDR3 follows TCRdb's listing. The chain recombines TRBV7-5 with TRBJ1-3. TRBV7-5 is an annotated pseudogene. The CDR3 spans 19 amino acids, including both terminal residues. The CDR3 is CISVPEHSHPQGSGNTIYF.

This rearrangement joins TRBV3-1 to TRBJ2-5; D call uncertain. V was cut by 2 bases and J by 4 bases, with 5 bases left in between. Germline V gives CDR1 LGHDT, CDR2 YNNKEL (reference sequence). The CDR3 sequence is 12 residues long. The CDR3 loop reads CASSQKGETQYF. The CDR3 region has the DNA TGTGCCAGCAGCCAAAAAGGAGAGACCCAGTACTTC.

This clonotype showed up just a few times. The J gene is TRBJ2-1, the V gene TRBV6-5; maybe TRBD1 (6 bases). Trimming stripped 2 bases from V and 8 bases from J, with 10 bases between. The CDR3 runs to 13 residues. Germline V gene data show CDR1 as MNHEY and CDR2 as SVGAGI. Here the CDR3 DNA reads TGTGCCAGCAGTTACACAGGGTCTGATGAGCAGTTCTTC. Amino acids: CASSYTGSDEQFF.

The table lists this clonotype with many counts. This chain uses TRBV11-1 with TRBJ2-5; D remains unclear. The germline V gene has CDR1 SGHAT and CDR2 FQDESV (reference sequence). The CDR3 is made up of 16 amino acids. The germline V and J ends were trimmed by 5 bases and 2 bases, with 18 bases remaining between them. The chain's CDR3 is CASSPLFGVPQETQYF. CDR3 nucleotides: TGTGCCAGCAGCCCCCTATTTGGGGTACCGCAAGAGACCCAGTACTTC. The whole variable domain, remainder taken from reference TRBV11-1 and TRBJ2-5, is EAEVAQSPRYKITEKSQAVAFWCDPISGHATLYWYRQILGQGPELLVQFQDESVVDDSQLPKDRFSAERLKGVDSTLKIQPAELGDSAMYLCASSPLFGVPQETQYFGPGTRLLVL.

This clonotype was counted a few times. The chain links TRBV14 to TRBJ1-4; no firm D call. Germline CDR1 reads SGHDN; CDR2 reads FVKESK. The V gene lost 3 bases and the J gene lost 8 bases, with 10 bases spanning the gap. The CDR3 loop spans 13 amino acids. The CDR3 region is CASSQTASEKLFF. For the CDR3, the DNA is TGTGCCAGCAGCCAGACCGCGTCGGAAAAACTGTTTTTT.

This clonotype was counted between two and nine times. V gene TRBV25-1 combines with J gene TRBJ2-2; D perhaps matches TRBD2 (6 bases). V lost 4 bases and J 3 bases, leaving 9 bases between the germline ends. CDR1 MGHDK and CDR2 SYGVNS come from the germline V gene. This CDR3 comprises 14 residues. The CDR3 nucleotides are TGTGCCAGCAGTGCCCCTAGCGACACCGGGGAGCTGTTTTTT. Its translation is CASSAPSDTGELFF.

This clonotype was seen only a few times. This sequence joins TRBV29-1 and TRBJ1-2; D uncertain. Germline CDR1 is SQVTM and CDR2 is ANQGSEA. The CDR3 is made up of 12 amino acids. V gave up 3 bases and J gave up 0 bases, with 5 bases separating them. CDR3 DNA sequence: TGCAGCGTTGAGCAAACTAACTATGGCTACACCTTC. Translated: CSVEQTNYGYTF.

The genes are TRBV20-1 and TRBJ2-1; D not certain. The ends were cut back, 6 bases at V and 0 bases at J, with 12 bases in the middle. Per the germline V gene, CDR1 is DFQATT and CDR2 is SNEGSKA (reference sequence). The CDR3 is made up of 14 amino acids. The CDR3 sequence: CSAIPRTSYNEQFF. The DNA for the CDR3 is TGCAGTGCCATTCCTAGGACCTCCTACAATGAGCAGTTCTTC.

The CDR3 region is CASSLGVFPSTDTQYF. Written as DNA, the CDR3 is TGTGCCAGCAGCTTAGGGGTTTTCCCTAGCACAGATACGCAGTATTTT. V and J are TRBV7-9 and TRBJ2-3; D gene ambiguous. The CDR3 is 16 residues long. Between the trimmed V and J ends, which lost 1 base and 0 bases, there was a span of 11 bases. Germline loops: CDR1 SEHNR, CDR2 FQNEAQ (reference sequence).

The chain is built from TRBV27 and TRBJ2-5; tentatively, D is TRBD2 (5 bases). The DNA matches TRBJ2-7 better at its end, which makes the J call doubtful. Looked up from germline, CDR1 is MNHEY and CDR2 is SMNVEV (reference sequence). This CDR3 comprises 17 residues. CDR3 sequence reads: CASSLSLSGLPSYEQYF. In nucleotides, the CDR3 is TGTGCCAGCAGTCTCTCCTTGAGCGGCCTACCTTCCTACGAGCAGTACTTC.

This clonotype was seen a handful of times. V gene TRBV28 combines with J gene TRBJ2-5, with no clear D. The germline V gene encodes CDR1 MDHEN and CDR2 SYDVKM. The ends were cut back, 11 bases at V and 4 bases at J, with 8 bases in the middle. The CDR3 has 10 amino acids. The chain's CDR3 is CAAGSETQYF. The CDR3, as DNA: TGTGCCGCCGGCTCAGAGACCCAGTACTTC.

In its sample, this clonotype was seen a few times. The CDR3 DNA reads TGCAGCGTCCGGGACACCAAGGACCTCTACGAGCAGTACTTC. This sequence encodes CSVRDTKDLYEQYF. The chain joins TRBV29-1 to TRBJ2-7, with D tentatively TRBD1 (6 bases). The CDR3 has 14 amino acids. V lost 6 bases to trimming and J lost 3 bases, with 18 bases between them. Germline V CDR1 and CDR2: SQVTM, ANQGSEA.

CDR3 DNA sequence: TGCGCCAGCAGCCAAGGGGGGGCGGTCAACGAGCAGTTCTTC. Translated: CASSQGGAVNEQFF. The chain is built from TRBV4-1 and TRBJ2-5, with D possibly being TRBD1 or TRBD2 (6 bases each). The J call may be incorrect, as the DNA end agrees better with TRBJ2-1. Germline V CDR1 and CDR2: MGHRA, YSYEKL. The CDR3 consists of 14 residues.

The chain is built from TRBV9 and TRBJ2-7; 8 positions match TRBD1. This CDR3 region has 14 residues. The germline V gene encodes CDR1 SGDLS and CDR2 YYNGEE. Trimming took 4 bases from V and 2 from J; bases not matched to a gene: 5. The CDR3 sequence: CASSSGQATYEQYF. The CDR3 DNA reads as TGTGCCAGCAGCTCGGGACAGGCGACCTACGAGCAGTACTTC.

This clonotype was observed once. This chain uses TRBV20-1 with TRBJ1-3; D is perhaps TRBD1 (5 bases). V lost 5 bases and J lost 1, with 9 bases in between. The CDR3 is 13 amino acids. Germline V gene lookup returns CDR1 DFQATT and CDR2 SNEGSKA (reference sequence). In DNA, the CDR3 is TGCAGTGCTTGGGACCTTTCTGGAAACACCATATATTTT. It specifies CSAWDLSGNTIYF.

Note on this clonotype: Sequence at one end of the junction differs from germline and may be a read error. V gene TRBV4-3 combines with J gene TRBJ2-5; D is perhaps TRBD1 (5 bases). The J call is in doubt because the DNA end fits TRBJ2-1 better. The germline gives CDR1 LGHNA, CDR2 YSLEER. CDR3 length: 13 amino acids. CDR3 nucleotide sequence: TGCGCCGGCAGCCAAGATAGTGGGCAGGGGCAGTTCTTC. Translating gives CAGSQDSGQGQFF.

The chain uses TRBV5-4 and TRBJ2-1; 9 positions agree with TRBD2. The CDR3 covers 16 residues. Per the germline V gene, CDR1 is SGHNT and CDR2 is YYREEE (reference sequence). The ends lost 6 bases at V and 4 bases at J; junction bases unmatched: 11. CDR3 amino acids: CASTLSRGGPYNEQFF. The CDR3 DNA is TGTGCCAGCACTCTGTCGCGGGGGGGGCCGTACAATGAGCAGTTCTTC. Full variable domain (outside the CDR3, taken from reference TRBV5-4 and TRBJ2-1): ETGVTQSPTHLIKTRGQQVTLRCSSQSGHNTVSWYQQALGQGPQFIFQYYREEENGRGNFPPRFSGLQFPNYSSELNVNALELDDSALYLCASTLSRGGPYNEQFFGPGTRLTVL.

This clonotype was seen a handful of times. This chain joins TRBV28 and TRBJ2-2; 7 bases match TRBD1. The V gene's germline CDR1 is MDHEN and CDR2 SYDVKM. This CDR3 spans 16 amino acids. V gave up 3 bases and J gave up 1 base; unmatched junction bases: 5. Here the CDR3 reads CASSFFRTGNTGELFF. In DNA, the CDR3 is TGTGCCAGCAGTTTCTTCCGGACAGGGAACACCGGGGAGCTGTTTTTT.

This rearrangement joins TRBV9 to TRBJ2-3; 11 nucleotides agree with TRBD2. The CDR3 is 16 amino acids. With 1 base clipped from V and 1 base from J, the junction kept 2 bases outside the gene matches. CDR1 and CDR2 from the germline V gene are SGDLS and YYNGEE. The CDR3 region is CASSVLTSGGTDTQYF. CDR3 bases: TGTGCCAGCAGCGTATTGACTAGCGGGGGCACAGATACGCAGTATTTT.

This clonotype turned up a few times. V and J are TRBV4-3 and TRBJ2-5, with D unclear. Judging by the DNA end, TRBJ2-7 fits better; the J call may be wrong. This CDR3 has 14 residues. Germline V gives CDR1 LGHNA, CDR2 YSLEER. Here the CDR3 DNA reads TGCGCCAGCAGCCAAGACTTTTACACTAACGAGCAGTACTTC. Translating gives CASSQDFYTNEQYF.

The genes are TRBV29-1 and TRBJ2-1; D gene unclear. The CDR3 totals 11 residues. Trimming removed 2 bases from V and 7 bases from J, with 6 bases in between. Germline CDR1 and CDR2: SQVTM and ANQGSEA. The CDR3: CSVERRNEQFF. The CDR3 DNA follows: TGCAGCGTTGAACGTCGGAATGAGCAGTTCTTC.

This clonotype has just a few counts. This sequence joins TRBV2 and TRBJ1-1; D remains ambiguous. Trimming left V 2 bases short and J 4 bases short, with 11 bases between. The germline CDR1 and CDR2 sequences are SNHLY and FYNNEI. This CDR3 spans 14 amino acids. The CDR3 region is CASSELSSGTEAFF. CDR3 coding DNA: TGTGCCAGCAGTGAATTGAGTTCGGGCACTGAAGCTTTCTTT.

The V gene is TRBV4-1, the J gene TRBJ2-7, with 9 bases matching TRBD1. Germline CDR1 reads MGHRA; CDR2 reads YSYEKL. V shed 3 bases and J 1 base; nucleotides not matched to a gene: 4. The CDR3 covers 15 residues. For the CDR3, the DNA is TGCGCCAGCAGCCACCCGGGACAGGGATCCTACGAGCAGTACTTC. Its protein product is CASSHPGQGSYEQYF.